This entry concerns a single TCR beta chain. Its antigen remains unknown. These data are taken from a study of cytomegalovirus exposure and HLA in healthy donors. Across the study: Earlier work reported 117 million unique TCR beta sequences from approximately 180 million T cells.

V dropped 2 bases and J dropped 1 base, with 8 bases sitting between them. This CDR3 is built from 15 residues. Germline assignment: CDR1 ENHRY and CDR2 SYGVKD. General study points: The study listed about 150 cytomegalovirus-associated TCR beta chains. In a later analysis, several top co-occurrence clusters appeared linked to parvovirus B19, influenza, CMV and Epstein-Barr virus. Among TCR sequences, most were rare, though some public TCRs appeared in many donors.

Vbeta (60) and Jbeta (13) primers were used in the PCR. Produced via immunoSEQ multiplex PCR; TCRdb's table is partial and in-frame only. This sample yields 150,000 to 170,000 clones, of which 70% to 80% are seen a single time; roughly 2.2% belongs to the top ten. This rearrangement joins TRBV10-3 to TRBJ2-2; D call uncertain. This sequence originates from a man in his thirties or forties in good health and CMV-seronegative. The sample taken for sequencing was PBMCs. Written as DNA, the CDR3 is TGTGCCATCAGTGAGGCAGTGGTGAACACCGGGGAGCTGTTTTTT. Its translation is CAISEAVVNTGELFF.